This passage covers 25 T cell receptor beta chains from one sample sequenced in a study of T cell responses to AZD1222 COVID-19 vaccine. Repertoires were generated with immunoSEQ multiplex PCR, while TCRdb's copy carries only in-frame clones and drops some. The sample includes roughly 180,000 clones, around 90% of them seen just once. Sequenced material: peripheral blood, taken on day 0 of AZD1222 vaccination. The receptors were sampled from an adult in good health.

This clone came up a few times. The rearrangement joins TRBV15 to TRBJ2-1; weak D call: TRBD1 (7 bases). The CDR3 runs to 18 residues. CDR1 is LNHNV and CDR2 is YYDKDF in the germline V gene (reference sequence). Trimming removed 2 bases at V and 1 base at J, with 18 bases between. CDR3 in amino acids: CATSRLAWRGRSYNEQFF. DNA for the CDR3: TGTGCCACCAGCAGACTGGCCTGGAGGGGGCGTTCCTACAATGAGCAGTTCTTC.

The chain recombines TRBV18 with TRBJ2-7; weak D call: TRBD2 (5 bases). Trimming stripped 1 base from V and 3 bases from J, with 13 bases between. Germline V gene lookup returns CDR1 KGHSH and CDR2 LQKENI. The CDR3 has 15 residues. This chain's CDR3 is CASSPRGRSGYEQYF. The CDR3 DNA reads TGTGCCAGCTCACCACGCGGGCGATCAGGCTACGAGCAGTACTTC.

The chain uses TRBV29-1 and TRBJ2-7; D might be TRBD2 (5 bases). The length of the CDR3 is 12 residues. The germline V gene has CDR1 SQVTM and CDR2 ANQGSEA. Trimming took 6 bases from V and 7 from J, leaving 16 bases between them. The CDR3 coding sequence is TGCAGCGTCCACTATACCACGGGGGAGCAGTACTTC. As protein: CSVHYTTGEQYF.

The rearrangement links TRBV27 to TRBJ1-1, with 8 bases identical to TRBD1. This CDR3 is 16 amino acids long. Germline loops: CDR1 MNHEY, CDR2 SMNVEV (reference sequence). V trimming: 2 bases; J trimming: 1 base; junction bases outside the gene matches: 6. The CDR3 loop reads CASSLRVQGGNTEAFF. DNA for the CDR3: TGTGCCAGCAGTTTAAGAGTACAGGGGGGGAACACTGAAGCTTTCTTT.

The chain couples TRBV4-1 to TRBJ2-5; no firm D call. Germline values: CDR1 MGHRA, CDR2 YSYEKL. The CDR3 covers 11 residues. Between the trimmed V and J ends, which lost 4 bases and 1 base, there was a span of 1 base. Here the CDR3 reads CASSRQETQYF. Here the CDR3 DNA reads TGCGCCAGCAGCCGCCAAGAGACCCAGTACTTC.

This clone was counted between two and nine times. This rearrangement joins TRBV2 to TRBJ2-2; the D is unclear. Germline lookup yields CDR1 SNHLY and CDR2 FYNNEI. V shed 5 bases and J shed 3 bases, with 13 bases lying between them. There are 15 residues in the CDR3. CDR3 sequence reads: CASSFLGRYTGELFF. CDR3 in DNA: TGTGCCAGCAGTTTCCTCGGACGGTACACCGGGGAGCTGTTTTTT.

This chain uses TRBV6-5 with TRBJ1-5; D possibly corresponds to TRBD1 (5 bases). Per germline, CDR1 MNHEY and CDR2 SVGAGI. The ends were cut back, 2 bases at V and 5 bases at J, with 10 bases in the middle. The CDR3 contains 14 residues. As DNA, the CDR3 is TGTGCCAGCAGTTACACGGACACGGATCAGCCCCAGCATTTT. This translates into CASSYTDTDQPQHF.

V usage is TRBV7-9 and J usage is TRBJ1-4; no reliable D call. This CDR3 spans 15 amino acids. V gave up 1 base and J gave up 7 bases, with 13 bases separating them. From germline, CDR1 is SEHNR and CDR2 FQNEAQ (reference sequence). The CDR3 sequence is CASSLEEGLLEKLFF. The DNA of the CDR3 is TGTGCCAGCAGCTTAGAGGAGGGTCTTCTTGAAAAACTGTTTTTT.

The rearrangement joins TRBV5-1 to TRBJ2-2; 10 positions agree with TRBD2. CDR1 and CDR2 (germline): SGHRS, YFSETQ. V shed 0 bases, J shed 7 bases, and the junction held 6 bases outside the gene matches. CDR3 length: 16 residues. CDR3 loop: CASSLGAGGPDGELFF. In DNA form, the CDR3 reads TGCGCCAGCAGCTTGGGAGCGGGAGGGCCTGACGGGGAGCTGTTTTTT.

In DNA form, the CDR3 reads TGCGCCAGCAGTCCCCGGGGGCTGTTGGAGACCCAGTACTTC. Translation: CASSPRGLLETQYF. The rearrangement links TRBV5-1 to TRBJ2-5; D possibly matches TRBD1 or TRBD2 (6 bases each). In germline, CDR1 is SGHRS, CDR2 YFSETQ. With 5 bases removed from V and 5 bases from J, the gap between germline ends came to 16 bases. The CDR3 sequence is 14 residues long.

This clone was observed a single time. The chain carries TRBV7-9 and TRBJ2-3; no clear D gene. CDR3 size: 12 residues. Per germline, CDR1 SEHNR and CDR2 FQNEAQ (reference sequence). V lost 3 bases, J lost 3 bases, and 4 bases lay in between. The DNA for the CDR3 is TGTGCCAGCAGCTTCGGTACAGATACGCAGTATTTT. Encoded protein: CASSFGTDTQYF.

This clone was counted only a few times. The V call is TRBV7-8, the J call TRBJ2-7, with 10 bases aligning to TRBD2. This CDR3 has 15 residues. J was trimmed by 5 bases and V by 1 base; bases with no gene match: 5. Germline CDR1 SGHVS, CDR2 FQNEAQ. The CDR3 sequence is CASSLERTSGHEQYF. The CDR3 region has the DNA TGTGCCAGCAGCTTAGAACGGACTAGCGGCCACGAGCAGTACTTC.

The V gene is TRBV18, the J gene TRBJ1-1; D unclear. This CDR3 has 13 residues. The V and J ends lost 2 bases and 5 bases respectively, with 9 bases between them. CDR1 is KGHSH and CDR2 is LQKENI in the germline V gene. The CDR3 sequence: CASSPGLQTEAFF. The CDR3 coding sequence is TGTGCCAGCTCACCAGGGTTGCAAACTGAAGCTTTCTTT.

This clone was found once. The V call is TRBV3-1 (or the pseudogene TRBV3-2), the J call TRBJ1-2, with D tentatively TRBD1 (5 bases). Trimming removed 4 bases at V and 7 bases at J, with 19 bases between. CDR1 is LGHDT and CDR2 is YNNKEL in the germline V gene (reference sequence). This CDR3 spans 15 amino acids. The CDR3 protein is CASSPQRSDGGGYTF. The CDR3 nucleotides are TGTGCCAGCAGCCCGCAGAGAAGTGACGGGGGTGGCTACACCTTC.

V is TRBV5-4 and J is TRBJ1-2; D is unclear. The V gene lost 6 bases and the J gene lost 4 bases, with 16 bases spanning the gap. Germline CDR1 is SGHNT and CDR2 is YYREEE (reference sequence). CDR3 length equals 14 residues. CDR3 residues: CASTPLGSVYGYTF. DNA for the CDR3: TGTGCCAGCACTCCCCTGGGGTCAGTCTATGGCTACACCTTC.

The chain has TRBV20-1 and TRBJ1-2, with TRBD1 as a possible D gene (5 bases). With 3 bases removed from V and 1 base from J, the gap between germline ends came to 12 bases. The CDR3 spans 14 residues. Germline V gene data show CDR1 as DFQATT and CDR2 as SNEGSKA (reference sequence). The chain's CDR3 is CSASSGGINYGYTF. CDR3 in DNA: TGCAGTGCTAGTTCCGGGGGGATTAACTATGGCTACACCTTC.

The chain has TRBV7-9 and TRBJ1-2, with TRBD1 identical over 8 bases. The V gene's germline CDR1 is SEHNR and CDR2 FQNEAQ (reference sequence). The CDR3 is 14 residues long. V shed 5 bases, J shed 3 bases, and the junction held 5 bases outside the gene matches. In DNA form, the CDR3 reads TGTGCCAGCAGCCGACAGGGGCGAGACTATGGCTACACCTTC. Translation gives CASSRQGRDYGYTF.

This chain joins TRBV10-1 and TRBJ1-1; D is unresolved. The length of the CDR3 is 13 residues. V gave up 3 bases and J gave up 4 bases, with 9 bases separating them. Germline V CDR1 and CDR2: WNHNN, SYGVQD (reference sequence). Here the CDR3 reads CASSERTPTEAFF. DNA of the CDR3: TGCGCCAGCAGTGAAAGGACCCCCACTGAAGCTTTCTTT.

The genes are TRBV30 and TRBJ2-7; D is unresolved. The germline CDR1 and CDR2 sequences are GTSNPN and SVGIG (reference sequence). V lost 5 bases and J 5 bases, leaving 10 bases between the germline ends. This CDR3 is built from 11 residues. The CDR3 bases are TGTGCCTGGCAGTCCGTCCACGAGCAGTACTTC. Amino acids: CAWQSVHEQYF.

In nucleotides, the CDR3 is TGTGCCAGCAGCCAAGATCTTGTTGTTGAGCAGTTCTTC. Its protein product is CASSQDLVVEQFF. The chain joins TRBV3-1 (or the pseudogene TRBV3-2) to TRBJ2-1, with D hard to call. V was cut by 0 bases and J by 9 bases, with 9 bases left in between. The CDR3 loop spans 13 amino acids. Germline CDR1 is LGHDT and CDR2 is YNNKEL (reference sequence).

The CDR3: CSVILASNEQFF. In DNA form, the CDR3 reads TGCAGCGTGATACTAGCGAGCAATGAGCAGTTCTTC. V usage is TRBV29-1 and J usage is TRBJ2-1; 7 bases fit TRBD2. Germline V gene data show CDR1 as SQVTM and CDR2 as ANQGSEA. There are 12 residues in the CDR3. The ends lost 6 bases at V and 6 bases at J; junction bases unmatched: 5.

The CDR3 region has the DNA TGTGCCAGCAGTTTACAGGGCCGGTCCTACAATGAGCAGTTCTTC. Translated, it gives CASSLQGRSYNEQFF. The chain uses TRBV28 and TRBJ2-1; D possibly corresponds to TRBD1 (5 bases). CDR1 MDHEN and CDR2 SYDVKM come from the germline V gene. The CDR3 is 15 amino acids. V was trimmed by 2 bases and J by 1 base, leaving 9 bases between them.

This rearrangement joins TRBV19 to TRBJ1-1; the D is unclear. Trimming left V 10 bases short and J 13 bases short, with 22 bases between. This CDR3 has 12 amino acids. Germline V gene data show CDR1 as LNHDA and CDR2 as SQIVND (reference sequence). CDR3 DNA: TGTGCCACCTCCCCTTCGCGCGGGTTCGTTTTCTTT. It codes for CATSPSRGFVFF.

This clone was observed a few times. J is TRBJ2-1 and V is TRBV5-4; no clear D. The germline V and J ends were trimmed by 0 bases and 4 bases, with 5 bases remaining between them. The CDR3 loop spans 13 amino acids. CDR1 is SGHNT and CDR2 is YYREEE in the germline V gene (reference sequence). The CDR3 spells CASSLDRYNEQFF. The CDR3 DNA follows: TGTGCCAGCAGCTTGGACCGTTACAATGAGCAGTTCTTC.

The chain combines TRBV15 with TRBJ2-1; D possibly uses TRBD1 or TRBD2 (5 bases each). Germline CDR1 is LNHNV and CDR2 is YYDKDF (reference sequence). This CDR3 has 16 amino acids. V gave up 5 bases and J gave up 5 bases, with 19 bases separating them. The CDR3 reads CATSSRGPNRDNEQFF. CDR3 DNA: TGTGCCACCAGCTCACGGGGACCCAACCGAGACAATGAGCAGTTCTTC.